The next 8 T cell receptor beta chains were all read from a single sample in a study of T cell responses to AZD1222 COVID-19 vaccine. The assay was immunoSEQ multiplex PCR, and TCRdb's table has in-frame clones only and misses some. This table holds roughly 190,000 clones, over 85% found once. The material was peripheral blood, obtained 28 days after the second dose of the MenACWY control vaccine. These receptors all come from an adult who received the MenACWY meningococcal vaccine as a control.

This chain links TRBV10-3 with TRBJ1-1; 9 bases map to TRBD1. CDR3 length: 14 residues. V was pared by 6 bases and J by 3 bases, with 5 bases of the junction left unmatched. Germline values: CDR1 ENHRY, CDR2 SYGVKD. The chain's CDR3 is CAIRTTGGDTEAFF. The CDR3 DNA reads TGTGCCATCAGGACGACAGGGGGAGACACTGAAGCTTTCTTT.

This sequence joins TRBV7-9 and TRBJ1-1; D is ambiguous. Trimming stripped 6 bases from V and 0 bases from J, with 17 bases between. CDR1 SEHNR and CDR2 FQNEAQ come from the germline V gene (reference sequence). CDR3 size: 16 residues. The chain's CDR3 is CASRPLQTVMNTEAFF. Here the CDR3 DNA reads TGTGCCAGCAGACCACTGCAGACGGTTATGAACACTGAAGCTTTCTTT.

The J gene is TRBJ2-1, the V gene TRBV7-6, with TRBD1 identical over 8 bases. Germline assignment: CDR1 SGHVS and CDR2 FNYEAQ. This CDR3 comprises 16 residues. The V gene end was trimmed by 5 bases and the J gene end by 2 bases; junction bases not matched to a gene: 8. The CDR3 protein is CASSARGQDPYNEQFF. CDR3 bases: TGTGCCAGCAGCGCGAGGGGACAGGATCCCTACAATGAGCAGTTCTTC. Using reference TRBV7-6 and TRBJ2-1 for the parts outside the CDR3, the full variable domain is GAGVSQSPRYKVTKRGQDVALRCDPISGHVSLYWYRQALGQGPEFLTYFNYEAQQDKSGLPNDRFSAERPEGSISTLTIQRTEQRDSAMYRCASSARGQDPYNEQFFGPGTRLTVL.

This clone was detected only a few times. The chain links TRBV30 to TRBJ2-7, with a tentative D call TRBD1 (6 bases). CDR1 is GTSNPN and CDR2 is SVGIG in the germline V gene (reference sequence). There are 15 residues in the CDR3. Trimming took off 0 bases at V and 7 bases at J, with 19 bases between the two ends. CDR3 sequence (DNA): TGTGCCTGGAGTGTTCATGTACAGGGCGAGGGTGAGCAGTACTTC. Amino acid sequence: CAWSVHVQGEGEQYF.

This clone is a singleton in its sample. This sequence joins TRBV3-1 (or the pseudogene TRBV3-2) and TRBJ2-2; D is unclear. The germline gives CDR1 LGHDT, CDR2 YNNKEL (reference sequence). V was clipped by 0 bases and J by 3 bases, with 11 bases between them. This CDR3 is 16 amino acids long. DNA for the CDR3: TGTGCCAGCAGCCAAGATGACAACTTGTACACCGGGGAGCTGTTTTTT. Residues: CASSQDDNLYTGELFF.

The chain is built from TRBV10-2 and TRBJ2-5; D is unclear. CDR1 is WSHSY and CDR2 is SAAADI in the germline V gene. The CDR3 extends over 14 amino acids. With 6 bases removed from V and 1 base from J, the gap between germline ends came to 12 bases. The CDR3 bases are TGCGCCAGCAGCCCACAGCGAACCCAAGAGACCCAGTACTTC. Translated: CASSPQRTQETQYF.

This chain joins TRBV19 and TRBJ1-4, with D possibly matching TRBD1 (5 bases). V shed 3 bases and J shed 7 bases, with 15 bases lying between them. Germline V CDR1 and CDR2: LNHDA, SQIVND (reference sequence). The CDR3 extends over 15 amino acids. Here the CDR3 reads CASSIRGGFGEKLFF. The CDR3, as DNA: TGTGCCAGTAGTATCCGTGGGGGGTTTGGTGAAAAACTGTTTTTT. The variable domain in full, completed from reference TRBV19 and TRBJ1-4, reads DGGITQSPKYLFRKEGQNVTLSCEQNLNHDAMYWYRQDPGQGLRLIYYSQIVNDFQKGDIAEGYSVSREKKESFPLTVTSAQKNPTAFYLCASSIRGGFGEKLFFGSGTQLSVL.

The chain couples TRBV29-1 to TRBJ2-7; tentative D call: TRBD1 (5 bases). The germline V gene has CDR1 SQVTM and CDR2 ANQGSEA. Trimming removed 3 bases from V and 1 base from J, with 10 bases in between. This CDR3 comprises 13 residues. The CDR3 DNA reads TGCAGCGTTGATCTCGACAGTTCCTACGAGCAGTACTTC. Amino acid sequence: CSVDLDSSYEQYF.